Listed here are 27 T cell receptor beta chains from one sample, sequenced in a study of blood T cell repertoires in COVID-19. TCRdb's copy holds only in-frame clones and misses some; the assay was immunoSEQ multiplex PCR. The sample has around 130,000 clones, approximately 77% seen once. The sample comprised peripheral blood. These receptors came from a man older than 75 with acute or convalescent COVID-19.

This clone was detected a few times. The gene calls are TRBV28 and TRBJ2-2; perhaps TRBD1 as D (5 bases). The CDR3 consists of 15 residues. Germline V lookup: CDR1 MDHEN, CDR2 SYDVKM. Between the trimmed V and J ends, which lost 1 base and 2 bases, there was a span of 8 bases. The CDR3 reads CASSLFRGNTGELFF. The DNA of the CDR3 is TGTGCCAGCAGTTTATTTAGGGGCAACACCGGGGAGCTGTTTTTT.

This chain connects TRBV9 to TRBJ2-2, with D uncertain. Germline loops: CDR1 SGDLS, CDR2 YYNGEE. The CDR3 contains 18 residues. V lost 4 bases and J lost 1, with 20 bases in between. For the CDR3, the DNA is TGTGCCAGCAGCTCCCGTAGAACGTTAGCCAGGAACACCGGGGAGCTGTTTTTT. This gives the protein CASSSRRTLARNTGELFF.

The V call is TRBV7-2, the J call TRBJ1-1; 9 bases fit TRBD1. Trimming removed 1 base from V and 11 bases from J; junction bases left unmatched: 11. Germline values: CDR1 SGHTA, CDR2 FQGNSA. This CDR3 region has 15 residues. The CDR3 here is CASSLGAGQGPSAFF. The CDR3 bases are TGTGCCAGCAGCTTAGGCGCGGGACAGGGCCCCTCGGCTTTCTTT. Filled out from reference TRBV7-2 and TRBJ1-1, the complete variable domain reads GAGVSQSPSNKVTEKGKDVELRCDPISGHTALYWYRQSLGQGLEFLIYFQGNSAPDKSGLPSDRFSAERTGGSVSTLTIQRTQQEDSAVYLCASSLGAGQGPSAFFGQGTRLTVV.

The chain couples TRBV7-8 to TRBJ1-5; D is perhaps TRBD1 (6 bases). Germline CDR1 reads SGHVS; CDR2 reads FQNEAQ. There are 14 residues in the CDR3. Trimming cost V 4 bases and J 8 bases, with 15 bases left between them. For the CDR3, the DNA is TGTGCCAGCAGCTGGACAGCGACTCAGGAGCCCCAGCATTTT. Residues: CASSWTATQEPQHF.

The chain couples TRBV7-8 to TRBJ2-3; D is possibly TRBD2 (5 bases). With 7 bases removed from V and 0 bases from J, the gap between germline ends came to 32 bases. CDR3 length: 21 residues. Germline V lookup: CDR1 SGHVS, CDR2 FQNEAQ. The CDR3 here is CASTTSYPLALSGVSTDTQYF. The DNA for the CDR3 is TGTGCCAGCACCACGAGCTACCCGCTAGCATTGTCGGGCGTGAGCACAGATACGCAGTATTTT.

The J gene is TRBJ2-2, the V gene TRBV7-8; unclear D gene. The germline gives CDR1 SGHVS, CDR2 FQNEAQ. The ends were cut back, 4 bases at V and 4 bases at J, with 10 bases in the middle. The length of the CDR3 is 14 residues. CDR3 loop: CASSSRPGTGELFF. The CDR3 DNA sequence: TGTGCCAGCAGCTCGAGACCGGGCACCGGGGAGCTGTTTTTT. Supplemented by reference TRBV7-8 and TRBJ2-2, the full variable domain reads GAGVSQSPRYKVAKRGQDVALRCDPISGHVSLFWYQQALGQGPEFLTYFQNEAQLDKSGLPSDRFFAERPEGSVSTLKIQRTQQEDSAVYLCASSSRPGTGELFFGEGSRLTVL.

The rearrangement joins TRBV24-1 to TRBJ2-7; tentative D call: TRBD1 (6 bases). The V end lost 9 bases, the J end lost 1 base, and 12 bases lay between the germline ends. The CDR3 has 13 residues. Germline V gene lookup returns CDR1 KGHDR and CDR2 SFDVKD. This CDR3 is CATSRQGSYEQYF. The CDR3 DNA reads TGTGCCACCTCAAGGCAGGGGTCCTACGAGCAGTACTTC.

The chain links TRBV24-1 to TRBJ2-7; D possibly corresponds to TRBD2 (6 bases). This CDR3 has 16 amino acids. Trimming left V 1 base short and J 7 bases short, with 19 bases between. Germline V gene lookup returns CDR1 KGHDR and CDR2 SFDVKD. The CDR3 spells CATSDFAGRGSGEQYF. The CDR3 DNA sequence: TGTGCCACCAGTGATTTTGCGGGGCGAGGGTCTGGGGAGCAGTACTTC.

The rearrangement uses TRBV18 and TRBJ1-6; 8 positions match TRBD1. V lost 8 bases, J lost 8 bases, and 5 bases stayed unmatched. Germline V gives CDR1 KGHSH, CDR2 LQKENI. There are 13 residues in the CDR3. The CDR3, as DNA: TGTGCCAGCCGGACAGGGACCGATTCACCCCTCCACTTT. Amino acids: CASRTGTDSPLHF.

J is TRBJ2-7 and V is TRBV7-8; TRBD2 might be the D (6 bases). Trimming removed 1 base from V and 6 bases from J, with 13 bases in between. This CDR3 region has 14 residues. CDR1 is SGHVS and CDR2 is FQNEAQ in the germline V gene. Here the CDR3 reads CASSLEEGSLEQYF. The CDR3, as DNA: TGTGCCAGCAGCTTAGAGGAGGGATCCCTCGAGCAGTACTTC.

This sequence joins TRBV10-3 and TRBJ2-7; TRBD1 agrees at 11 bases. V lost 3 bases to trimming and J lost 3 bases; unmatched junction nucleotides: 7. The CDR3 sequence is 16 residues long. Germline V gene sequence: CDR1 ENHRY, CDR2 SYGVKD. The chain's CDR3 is CAISENTGTGGYEQYF. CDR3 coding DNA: TGTGCCATCAGTGAAAACACCGGGACAGGGGGCTACGAGCAGTACTTC.

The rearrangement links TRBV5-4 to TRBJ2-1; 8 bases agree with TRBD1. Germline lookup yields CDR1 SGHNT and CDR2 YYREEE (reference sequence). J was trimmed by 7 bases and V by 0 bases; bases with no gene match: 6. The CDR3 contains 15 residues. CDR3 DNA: TGTGCCAGCAGCTTGGAAAGGACAGGGACGAATGAGCAGTTCTTC. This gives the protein CASSLERTGTNEQFF.

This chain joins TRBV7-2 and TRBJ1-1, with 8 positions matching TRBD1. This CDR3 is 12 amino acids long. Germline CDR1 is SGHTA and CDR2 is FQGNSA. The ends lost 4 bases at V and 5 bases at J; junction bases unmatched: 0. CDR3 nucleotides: TGTGCCAGCAGCTGGGACAGGACTGAAGCTTTCTTT. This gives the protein CASSWDRTEAFF.

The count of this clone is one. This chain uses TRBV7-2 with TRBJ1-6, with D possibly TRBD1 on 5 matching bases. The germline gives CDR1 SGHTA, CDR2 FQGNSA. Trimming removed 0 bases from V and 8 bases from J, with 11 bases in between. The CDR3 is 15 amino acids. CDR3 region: CASSLAARVHSPLHF. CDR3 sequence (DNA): TGTGCCAGCAGCTTAGCCGCCAGGGTCCATTCACCCCTCCACTTT.

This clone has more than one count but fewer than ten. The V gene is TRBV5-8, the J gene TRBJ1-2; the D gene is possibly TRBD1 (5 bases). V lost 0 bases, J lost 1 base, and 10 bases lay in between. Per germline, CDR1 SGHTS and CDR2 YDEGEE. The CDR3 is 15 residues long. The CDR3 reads CASSLGVRDNYGYTF. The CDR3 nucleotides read TGTGCCAGCAGCTTGGGAGTCAGGGATAACTATGGCTACACCTTC.

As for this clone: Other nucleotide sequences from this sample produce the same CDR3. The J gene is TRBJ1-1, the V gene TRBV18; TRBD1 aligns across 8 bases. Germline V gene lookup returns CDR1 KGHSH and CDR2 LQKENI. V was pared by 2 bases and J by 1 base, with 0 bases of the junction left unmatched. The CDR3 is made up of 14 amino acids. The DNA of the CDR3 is TGTGCCAGCTCACCAGGACAGGGGAACACTGAAGCTTTCTTT. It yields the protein CASSPGQGNTEAFF.

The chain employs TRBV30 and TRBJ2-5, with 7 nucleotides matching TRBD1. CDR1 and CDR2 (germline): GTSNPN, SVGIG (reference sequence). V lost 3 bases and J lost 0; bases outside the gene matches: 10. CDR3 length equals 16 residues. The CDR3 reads CAWSAWTGEYQETQYF. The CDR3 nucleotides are TGTGCCTGGAGCGCCTGGACAGGAGAGTACCAAGAGACCCAGTACTTC.

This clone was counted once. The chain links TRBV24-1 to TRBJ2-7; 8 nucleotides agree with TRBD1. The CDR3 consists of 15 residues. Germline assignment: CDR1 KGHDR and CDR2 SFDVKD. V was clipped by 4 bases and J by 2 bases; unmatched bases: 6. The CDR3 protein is CATSDRTGGPYEQYF. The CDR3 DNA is TGTGCCACCAGTGACCGAACAGGGGGTCCCTACGAGCAGTACTTC.

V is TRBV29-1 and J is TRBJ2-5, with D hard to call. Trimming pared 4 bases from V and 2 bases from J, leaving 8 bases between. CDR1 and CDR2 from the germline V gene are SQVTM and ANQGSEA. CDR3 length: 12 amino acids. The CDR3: CSVVAIQETQYF. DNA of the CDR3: TGCAGCGTTGTGGCAATACAAGAGACCCAGTACTTC.

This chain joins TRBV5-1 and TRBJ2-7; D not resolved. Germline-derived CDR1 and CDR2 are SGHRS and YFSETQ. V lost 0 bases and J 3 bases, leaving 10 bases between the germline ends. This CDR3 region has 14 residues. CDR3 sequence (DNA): TGCGCCAGCAGCTTGGGCATGGTCGGCTACGAGCAGTACTTC. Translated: CASSLGMVGYEQYF. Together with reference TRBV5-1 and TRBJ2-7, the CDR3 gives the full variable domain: KAGVTQTPRYLIKTRGQQVTLSCSPISGHRSVSWYQQTPGQGLQFLFEYFSETQRNKGNFPGRFSGRQFSNSRSEMNVSTLELGDSALYLCASSLGMVGYEQYFGPGTRLTVT.

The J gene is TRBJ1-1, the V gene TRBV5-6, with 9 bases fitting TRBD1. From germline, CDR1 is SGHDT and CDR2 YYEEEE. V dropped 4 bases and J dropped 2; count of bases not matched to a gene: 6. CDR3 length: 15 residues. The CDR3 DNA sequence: TGTGCCAGCAGCATCCGGGACAGGGATAACACTGAAGCTTTCTTT. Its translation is CASSIRDRDNTEAFF.

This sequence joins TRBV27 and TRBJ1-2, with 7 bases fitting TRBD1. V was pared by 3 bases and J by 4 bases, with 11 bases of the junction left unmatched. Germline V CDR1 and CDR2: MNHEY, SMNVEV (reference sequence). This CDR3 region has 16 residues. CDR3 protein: CASSFRRQDRIYGYTF. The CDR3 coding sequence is TGTGCCAGCAGTTTTCGAAGACAGGACAGGATCTATGGCTACACCTTC.

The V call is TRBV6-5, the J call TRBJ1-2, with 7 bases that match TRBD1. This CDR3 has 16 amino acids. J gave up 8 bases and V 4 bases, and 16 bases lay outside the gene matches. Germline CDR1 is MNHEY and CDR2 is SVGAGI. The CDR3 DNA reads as TGTGCCAGCAGTTTAGAAGGGACAGCCTCTCCTTGGGGCTACACCTTC. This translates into CASSLEGTASPWGYTF.

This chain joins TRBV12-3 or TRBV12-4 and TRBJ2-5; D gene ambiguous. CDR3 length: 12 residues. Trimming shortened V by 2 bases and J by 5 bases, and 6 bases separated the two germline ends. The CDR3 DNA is TGTGCCAGCAGTTTATTCGGGGAGACCCAGTACTTC. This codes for CASSLFGETQYF.

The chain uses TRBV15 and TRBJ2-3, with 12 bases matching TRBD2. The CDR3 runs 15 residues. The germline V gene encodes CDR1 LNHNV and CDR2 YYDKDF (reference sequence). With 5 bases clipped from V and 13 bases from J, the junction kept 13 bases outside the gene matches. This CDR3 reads CATSGELAGGHLEYF. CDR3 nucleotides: TGTGCCACCAGCGGGGAACTAGCGGGGGGCCACCTGGAGTATTTT.

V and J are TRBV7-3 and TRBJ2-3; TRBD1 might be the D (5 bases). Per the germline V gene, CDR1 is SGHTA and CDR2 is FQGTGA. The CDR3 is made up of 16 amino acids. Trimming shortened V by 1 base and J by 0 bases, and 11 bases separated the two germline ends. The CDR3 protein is CASSLMWSGSTDTQYF. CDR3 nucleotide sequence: TGTGCCAGCAGCTTAATGTGGTCAGGGAGCACAGATACGCAGTATTTT.

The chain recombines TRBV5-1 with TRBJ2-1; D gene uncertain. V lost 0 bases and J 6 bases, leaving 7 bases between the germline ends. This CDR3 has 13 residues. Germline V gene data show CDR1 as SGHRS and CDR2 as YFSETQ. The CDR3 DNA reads TGCGCCAGCAGCTTGGAAAGCCTCAATGAGCAGTTCTTC. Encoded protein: CASSLESLNEQFF.